This is a list of T cell receptor beta chains from one sample in a study of OX40 agonist ivuxolimab in advanced cancers. Only in-frame clones appear in the TCRdb table, and some are missing; sequencing was by immunoSEQ multiplex PCR. The sample shows 80,000 to 85,000 clones, more than 70% of them seen only once. Sequenced material: CD4+ or CD8+ T cells sorted from blood, taken in a trial of the OX40 agonist ivuxolimab. Receptors originate from an adult with an advanced solid tumor such as melanoma, head and neck, liver or kidney cancer. Each CDR3 is given with its conserved first and last residue. Each record gives: D gene, clone size, J gene, V gene, CDR3 protein, CDR3 DNA. D genes are given only for firm matches. The size field is filled for only some rows; it gives once, few, many or a size class.

D: -; size: -; J: TRBJ1-4; V: TRBV19; CDR3: CASSFVNEKLFF; DNA: TGTGCCAGTAGTTTCGTTAATGAAAAACTGTTTTTT
D: -; size: -; J: TRBJ1-1; V: TRBV11-3; CDR3: CAVGFGGTEAFF; DNA: TGTGCCGTGGGTTTCGGGGGAACTGAAGCTTTCTTT
D: -; size: -; J: TRBJ2-3; V: TRBV29-1; CDR3: CSEVGSTDTQYF; DNA: TGCAGCGAGGTGGGCTCCACAGATACGCAGTATTTT
D: TRBD2; size: -; J: TRBJ2-2; V: TRBV10-3; CDR3: CAIRAAGVTNTGELFF; DNA: TGTGCCATCAGGGCGGCGGGAGTTACGAACACCGGGGAGCTGTTTTTT
D: -; size: -; J: TRBJ2-7; V: TRBV18; CDR3: CASSPAAEQYF; DNA: TGTGCCAGCTCACCAGCCGCGGAGCAGTACTTC
D: -; size: -; J: TRBJ1-5; V: TRBV10-2; CDR3: CASSDVGIQPQHF; DNA: TGCGCCAGCAGTGATGTAGGGATTCAGCCCCAGCATTTT
D: TRBD2; size: -; J: TRBJ2-6; V: TRBV5-1; CDR3: CASSGGLAGTSGANVLTF; DNA: TGCGCCAGCAGCGGGGGACTAGCGGGAACTTCTGGGGCCAACGTCCTGACTTTC
D: -; size: -; J: TRBJ1-6; V: TRBV5-1; CDR3: CASSLGQINSPLHF; DNA: TGCGCCAGCAGCTTGGGGCAGATCAATTCACCCCTCCACTTT
D: TRBD2; size: -; J: TRBJ2-3; V: TRBV2; CDR3: CASSDRRGGQATQYF; DNA: TGTGCCAGCAGTGACCGGCGGGGGGGCCAAGCTACGCAGTATTTT
D: TRBD1; size: -; J: TRBJ1-4; V: TRBV6-1; CDR3: CASSSEGAGNEKLFF; DNA: TGTGCCAGCAGTTCAGAGGGGGCGGGGAATGAAAAACTGTTTTTT
D: TRBD2; size: -; J: TRBJ2-2; V: TRBV9; CDR3: CASSPTSGQNTGELFF; DNA: TGTGCCAGCAGCCCGACTAGCGGACAGAACACCGGGGAGCTGTTTTTT
D: -; size: -; J: TRBJ2-5; V: TRBV7-9; CDR3: CASSLVQGMETQYF; DNA: TGTGCCAGCAGCCTAGTCCAGGGTATGGAGACCCAGTACTTC
D: -; size: -; J: TRBJ1-4; V: TRBV30; CDR3: CAMTGLDNEKLFF; DNA: TGTGCGATGACAGGTTTGGATAATGAAAAACTGTTTTTT
D: TRBD1; size: -; J: TRBJ1-2; V: TRBV27; CDR3: CASSLRQGGGYTF; DNA: TGTGCCAGCAGTCTTCGACAGGGTGGAGGCTACACCTTC
D: -; size: -; J: TRBJ2-5; V: TRBV20-1; CDR3: CSANLAETQYF; DNA: TGCAGTGCTAATCTGGCAGAGACCCAGTACTTC
D: -; size: -; J: TRBJ1-2; V: TRBV6-5; CDR3: CASSYSRLGRAGYTF; DNA: TGTGCCAGCAGTTACTCGAGACTGGGGAGGGCTGGCTACACCTTC
D: -; size: few; J: TRBJ1-6; V: TRBV5-1; CDR3: CASSLDGSRAGSPLHF; DNA: TGCGCCAGCAGCTTGGACGGGTCTCGTGCGGGATCACCCCTCCACTTT
D: -; size: -; J: TRBJ1-3; V: TRBV9; CDR3: CASSVGAATSSGNTIYF; DNA: TGTGCCAGCAGCGTAGGAGCAGCCACCAGCTCTGGAAACACCATATATTTT
D: TRBD1; size: once; J: TRBJ1-5; V: TRBV7-2; CDR3: CASSLRTGGAQPQHF; DNA: TGTGCCAGCAGCTTAAGGACAGGGGGAGCTCAGCCCCAGCATTTT
D: -; size: -; J: TRBJ2-7; V: TRBV6-6; CDR3: CASSPDLYEQYF; DNA: TGTGCCAGCAGCCCGGACTTGTACGAGCAGTACTTC
D: -; size: -; J: TRBJ2-2; V: TRBV11-3; CDR3: CASSSTPHTGELFF; DNA: TGTGCCAGCAGCTCGACACCTCACACCGGGGAGCTGTTTTTT